The present TCR beta chain was sequenced within a study of T cell responses to AZD1222 COVID-19 vaccine. The germline V gene encodes CDR1 SGHTA and CDR2 FQGNSA. V shed 5 bases and J shed 5 bases, with 15 bases lying between them. This CDR3 is built from 15 residues. This clone was observed a few times. Produced via immunoSEQ multiplex PCR; TCRdb's table is partial and in-frame only. This table has about 160,000 clones, roughly 90% appearing once. This chain uses TRBV7-2 with TRBJ1-4, with D possibly TRBD1 on 5 matching bases. This material consisted of peripheral blood, taken on day 0 of AZD1222 vaccination. The clonotype originates from an adult in good health. This CDR3 is CASSPRPGGNEKLFF. The CDR3 DNA is TGTGCCAGCAGCCCTCGCCCGGGGGGGAATGAAAAACTGTTTTTT.